Following are 28 T cell receptor beta chains from one sample sequenced in a study of shared clonotypes between healthy human individuals (dated by TCRdb to about 2020). The library was made by the immunoSEQ multiplex PCR assay. As stored in TCRdb, this immuneACCESS dataset retains in-frame rearrangements with V and J assigned. A fraction of the clones does not appear; measured against another copy, unresolved V genes explain less than half of the discrepancy, and the remainder lacks a known reason. The sample table shows about 700,000 clones, and less than 85% are seen once. Under 2% of the sample is taken by the ten largest. Specimen: memory CD4+ T cells sorted from blood. The meaning of the sample's cell subset or site label: CD45RA-negative fraction. All receptors come from a woman aged 30 to 39 in good health.

The chain employs TRBV19 and TRBJ2-1; 8 nucleotides agree with TRBD2. Germline CDR1 reads LNHDA; CDR2 reads SQIVND (reference sequence). J lost 7 bases, V lost 3 bases, and 5 bases had no gene match. This CDR3 comprises 14 residues. CDR3 in amino acids: CASSIDGRVNEQFF. CDR3 in DNA: TGTGCCAGTAGTATCGACGGGAGGGTAAATGAGCAGTTCTTC.

The chain is built from TRBV2 and TRBJ1-2, with D uncertain. Germline CDR1 reads SNHLY; CDR2 reads FYNNEI. V lost 7 bases and J 8 bases, leaving 11 bases between the germline ends. The CDR3 is made up of 11 amino acids. Here the CDR3 reads CASKPGEGYTF. The CDR3 region has the DNA TGTGCCAGCAAGCCCGGGGAAGGCTACACCTTC.

The chain joins TRBV6-5 to TRBJ2-7, with D uncertain. Per the germline V gene, CDR1 is MNHEY and CDR2 is SVGAGI. V was shortened by 8 bases and J by 6 bases, with 8 bases between the two germline ends. The CDR3 length is 10 residues. The CDR3 region is CASLVFEQYF. The CDR3 nucleotides are TGTGCCAGCCTAGTTTTCGAGCAGTACTTC.

The chain carries TRBV28 and TRBJ2-1; D might be TRBD2 (5 bases). The ends were cut back, 2 bases at V and 7 bases at J, with 18 bases in the middle. Per germline, CDR1 MDHEN and CDR2 SYDVKM. The CDR3 consists of 16 residues. DNA of the CDR3: TGTGCCAGCAGTTTACGCGCGGCTAGCAGAAGGAATGAGCAGTTCTTC. Its protein product is CASSLRAASRRNEQFF.

The chain employs TRBV27 and TRBJ2-1; tentative D call: TRBD2 (6 bases). Germline CDR1 MNHEY, CDR2 SMNVEV (reference sequence). This CDR3 region has 15 residues. With 3 bases removed from V and 5 bases from J, the gap between germline ends came to 14 bases. For the CDR3, the DNA is TGTGCCAGCAGTTTTTCGGACTATGGACACAATGAGCAGTTCTTC. It translates to CASSFSDYGHNEQFF.

V is TRBV19 and J is TRBJ2-3; perhaps D is TRBD1 or TRBD2 (5 bases each). The CDR3 extends over 18 amino acids. The V and J ends lost 5 bases and 1 base respectively, with 22 bases between them. CDR1 and CDR2 from the germline V gene are LNHDA and SQIVND (reference sequence). The CDR3 sequence: CASSSRGAGLYGTDTQYF. For the CDR3, the DNA is TGTGCCAGTAGTTCACGAGGGGCTGGGTTGTACGGCACAGATACGCAGTATTTT. Supplemented by reference TRBV19 and TRBJ2-3, the full variable domain reads DGGITQSPKYLFRKEGQNVTLSCEQNLNHDAMYWYRQDPGQGLRLIYYSQIVNDFQKGDIAEGYSVSREKKESFPLTVTSAQKNPTAFYLCASSSRGAGLYGTDTQYFGPGTRLTVL.

The rearrangement joins TRBV7-6 to TRBJ2-1; the D is unclear. Germline V gene data show CDR1 as SGHVS and CDR2 as FNYEAQ. The CDR3 is made up of 12 amino acids. The V gene lost 5 bases and the J gene lost 7 bases, with 9 bases spanning the gap. CDR3 sequence (DNA): TGTGCCAGCAGCAACAACAGAAATGAGCAGTTCTTC. Protein sequence: CASSNNRNEQFF.

The rearrangement joins TRBV29-1 to TRBJ2-4, with D maybe TRBD1 (6 bases). The V gene's germline CDR1 is SQVTM and CDR2 ANQGSEA. Trimming pared 7 bases from V and 1 base from J, leaving 17 bases between. The CDR3 covers 15 residues. This chain's CDR3 is CSAILQGRAKNIQYF. As DNA, the CDR3 is TGCAGCGCCATCCTACAGGGTAGGGCCAAAAACATTCAGTACTTC.

The V gene is TRBV10-2, the J gene TRBJ2-7, with TRBD2 as a possible D gene (6 bases). The CDR3 has 12 amino acids. Germline loops: CDR1 WSHSY, CDR2 SAAADI. Trimming took 7 bases from V and 2 from J, leaving 9 bases between them. CDR3 coding DNA: TGCGCCAGCACGCGCGGGACCTACGAGCAGTACTTC. Translation gives CASTRGTYEQYF.

There are many counts of this clone. The J gene is TRBJ1-1, the V gene TRBV19; 7 bases agree with TRBD1. The CDR3 length is 15 residues. Germline CDR1 is LNHDA and CDR2 is SQIVND (reference sequence). With V trimmed by 7 bases and J by 1 base, 9 bases remained unmatched. CDR3 region: CASITWTGRNTEAFF. In DNA, the CDR3 is TGTGCCAGTATAACCTGGACAGGCAGGAACACTGAAGCTTTCTTT.

In the case of this clone: Other DNA sequences within the sample encode an identical CDR3. Here the CDR3 DNA reads TGTGCCAGCATGAGTAGCGGGCGCACAGATACGCAGTATTTT. Translating gives CASMSSGRTDTQYF. The rearrangement joins TRBV6-1 to TRBJ2-3, with TRBD2 identical over 7 bases. Germline V lookup: CDR1 MNHNS, CDR2 SASEGT. The CDR3 consists of 14 residues. Unmatched junction bases numbered 5, after V lost 7 bases and J lost 1 base.

The chain uses TRBV7-8 and TRBJ1-5; 11 bases line up with TRBD1. Germline loops: CDR1 SGHVS, CDR2 FQNEAQ. The CDR3 has 17 amino acids. Trimming removed 1 base from V and 6 bases from J; junction bases left unmatched: 8. CDR3 in DNA: TGTGCCAGCAGCTTAGGTACCGGGACAGGGGGTACTCAGCCCCAGCATTTT. Its translation is CASSLGTGTGGTQPQHF.

In the case of this clone: This may stem from a read error, because a much larger clone lies one nucleotide away. This sample includes further DNA sequences coding for the same CDR3. This chain links TRBV20-1 with TRBJ2-5; maybe TRBD1 (5 bases). Germline V CDR1 and CDR2: DFQATT, SNEGSKA (reference sequence). The CDR3 sequence is 11 residues long. Trimming took 8 bases from V and 11 from J, leaving 18 bases between them. In DNA form, the CDR3 reads TGCAGTATGGACAAATCCTACGAACAGTACTTC. Protein sequence: CSMDKSYEQYF.

This sequence joins TRBV5-4 and TRBJ1-4; 9 bases are shared with TRBD1. The ends lost 4 bases at V and 7 bases at J; junction bases unmatched: 8. CDR3 length: 15 amino acids. Germline assignment: CDR1 SGHNT and CDR2 YYREEE (reference sequence). CDR3 protein: CASSASTGGVEKLFF. In nucleotides, the CDR3 is TGTGCCAGCAGCGCCTCGACAGGGGGTGTTGAAAAACTGTTTTTT.

V and J are TRBV7-6 and TRBJ1-1; the D gene is possibly TRBD1 (5 bases). This CDR3 region has 13 residues. V lost 6 bases and J 3 bases, leaving 11 bases between the germline ends. Germline V gene sequence: CDR1 SGHVS, CDR2 FNYEAQ. The CDR3 region has the DNA TGTGCCAGCAGGGGATGGGGGGACACTGAAGCTTTCTTT. Translation: CASRGWGDTEAFF.

The chain joins TRBV19 to TRBJ1-2; maybe TRBD1 (6 bases). Germline V gives CDR1 LNHDA, CDR2 SQIVND (reference sequence). This CDR3 region has 14 residues. V gave up 4 bases and J gave up 0 bases, with 9 bases separating them. The CDR3 sequence is CASSRDIANYGYTF. In nucleotides, the CDR3 is TGTGCCAGTAGTAGGGACATTGCTAACTATGGCTACACCTTC.

The gene calls are TRBV28 and TRBJ2-7; possible D gene TRBD2, 5 bases. The germline V and J ends were trimmed by 7 bases and 3 bases, with 13 bases remaining between them. The CDR3 extends over 13 amino acids. CDR1 and CDR2 from the germline V gene are MDHEN and SYDVKM. The CDR3 DNA reads as TGTGCCAGCATCTCCGGGGAGTTCTACGAGCAGTACTTC. Residues: CASISGEFYEQYF.

The genes are TRBV16 and TRBJ2-7; 7 positions match TRBD2. The germline V gene has CDR1 KGHSY and CDR2 FQNENV. The CDR3 contains 13 residues. Trimming removed 4 bases from V and 4 bases from J; junction bases left unmatched: 4. The CDR3, as DNA: TGTGCCAGCAGCCTGGCCGGGAGGTACGAGCAGTACTTC. As protein: CASSLAGRYEQYF.

The DNA for the CDR3 is TGCAGCGTTACTCGTGAGGGGACCTACGAGCAGTACTTC. It translates to CSVTREGTYEQYF. The chain joins TRBV29-1 to TRBJ2-7, with D perhaps assigned TRBD1 or TRBD2 (5 bases each). This CDR3 spans 13 amino acids. Germline V gives CDR1 SQVTM, CDR2 ANQGSEA. Trimming took off 5 bases at V and 2 bases at J, with 13 bases between the two ends.

The rearrangement links TRBV12-2 to TRBJ2-5; TRBD2 was called by the table and not checked on the DNA. TRBV12-2 is a pseudogene segment. The CDR3 spans 18 residues. The CDR3 region is CASRLSPPTSGRGETQYF. The CDR3 bases are TGTGCAAGTCGCTTATCCCCCCCGACTAGCGGGAGGGGGGAGACCCAGTACTTC.

This clone was observed a handful of times. This chain uses TRBV11-2 with TRBJ2-2, with TRBD2 identical over 8 bases. The V gene's germline CDR1 is SGHAT and CDR2 FQNNGV. V lost 1 base and J lost 5; bases outside the gene matches: 3. The CDR3 is 15 residues long. The CDR3 spells CASSLGLARTGELFF. In nucleotides, the CDR3 is TGTGCCAGCAGCTTAGGACTAGCGAGAACCGGGGAGCTGTTTTTT.

This chain joins TRBV18 and TRBJ2-3; TRBD1 might be the D (6 bases). This CDR3 contains 15 residues. Germline CDR1 reads KGHSH; CDR2 reads LQKENI. Trimming shortened V by 3 bases and J by 4 bases, and 14 bases separated the two germline ends. The CDR3 spells CASSPITGYPDTQYF. Here the CDR3 DNA reads TGTGCCAGCTCACCGATAACAGGGTATCCAGATACGCAGTATTTT.

The rearrangement joins TRBV6-6 to TRBJ2-1; TRBD2 aligns across 9 bases. CDR1 MNHNY and CDR2 SVGAGI come from the germline V gene (reference sequence). Germline trimming cut 2 bases from V and 10 bases from J; bases unmatched to any gene: 9. The CDR3 runs to 15 residues. CDR3 coding DNA: TGTGCCAGCAGTTACGTAGTAGCGGGAGTATGGGAGCAGTTCTTC. This encodes CASSYVVAGVWEQFF.

Comments on this clone: The junction does not match germline at one end; this may be a read error. This chain links TRBV4-1 with TRBJ1-3, with D possibly TRBD1 on 5 matching bases. The CDR3 sequence is 15 residues long. The germline V gene has CDR1 MGHRA and CDR2 YSYEKL. Here the CDR3 DNA reads TGCGCCAGCGGCCACCCCGGGGCCTCTGGAAACACCATATATTTT. As protein: CASGHPGASGNTIYF.

As concerns this clone: The sample contains more than one DNA sequence encoding this CDR3. V gene TRBV6-1 combines with J gene TRBJ1-5, with D possibly being TRBD1 (5 bases). V lost 8 bases, J lost 1 base, and 6 bases lay in between. CDR1 and CDR2 (germline): MNHNS, SASEGT. CDR3 size: 12 residues. The CDR3 region has the DNA TGTGCCAGCCGACAGAGCAATCAGCCCCAGCATTTT. Protein sequence: CASRQSNQPQHF.

The count of this clone is one. The CDR3 loop reads CAISESLDADTQYF. Here the CDR3 DNA reads TGTGCCATCAGTGAGTCGTTGGACGCTGATACGCAGTATTTT. The V call is TRBV10-3, the J call TRBJ2-3; D unclear. Per the germline V gene, CDR1 is ENHRY and CDR2 is SYGVKD. The V end lost 0 bases, the J end lost 6 bases, and 10 bases lay between the germline ends. This CDR3 region has 14 residues.

CDR3 region: CASIGARETQYF. The CDR3 DNA is TGTGCCAGCATCGGCGCCAGGGAGACCCAGTACTTC. J is TRBJ2-5 and V is TRBV28; the D is unclear. V lost 7 bases to trimming and J lost 5 bases, with 11 bases between them. Germline loops: CDR1 MDHEN, CDR2 SYDVKM. The CDR3 length is 12 residues.

Remarks on this clone: This sample also contains other DNA sequences that code for the same CDR3. V and J are TRBV5-1 and TRBJ2-3; TRBD2 matches at 12 bases. The germline V gene encodes CDR1 SGHRS and CDR2 YFSETQ. CDR3 size: 15 residues. V was pared by 3 bases and J by 6 bases, with 5 bases of the junction left unmatched. CDR3 loop: CASSSTSGSGDTQYF. In DNA, the CDR3 is TGCGCCAGCAGCTCGACTAGCGGGAGTGGGGATACGCAGTATTTT.